This TCR beta chain was documented in a study of post-analysis software for immune sequencing data. A few counts support this clonotype. Its target is unknown. Study-level findings and limits: When compared against controls, multiple sclerosis patients showed significantly lower normalized Chao1 diversity.

TCR beta libraries were prepared from cDNA with unique molecular identifiers. Input of about 0.9 to 10 million T cells yielded around 460,000 cDNA molecules. TCRdb fed the PCR reads into MiXCR, producing one record per CDR3 protein. Here the sample spans some 500,000 distinct CDR3 sequences, roughly 45% being singletons. The sequence derives from a girl under 18 with multiple sclerosis. Sequencing used blood.

CDR3 sequence reads: CATRGSGTYEQYF. DNA of the CDR3: TGTGCCACCCGCGGTAGCGGTACCTACGAGCAGTACTTC. This chain connects TRBV24-1 to TRBJ2-7; D perhaps matches TRBD2 (6 bases). The CDR3 length is 13 residues. The germline V and J ends were trimmed by 9 bases and 2 bases, with 13 bases remaining between them. Germline CDR1 KGHDR, CDR2 SFDVKD.